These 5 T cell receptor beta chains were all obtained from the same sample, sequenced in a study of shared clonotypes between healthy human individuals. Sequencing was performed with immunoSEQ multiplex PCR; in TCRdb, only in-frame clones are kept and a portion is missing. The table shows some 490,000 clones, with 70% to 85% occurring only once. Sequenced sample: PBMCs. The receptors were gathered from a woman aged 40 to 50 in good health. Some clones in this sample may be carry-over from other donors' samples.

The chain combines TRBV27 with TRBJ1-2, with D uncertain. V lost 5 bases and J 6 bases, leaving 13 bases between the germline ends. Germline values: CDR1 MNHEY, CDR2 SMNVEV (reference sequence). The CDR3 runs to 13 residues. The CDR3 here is CASSPGRFDGYTF. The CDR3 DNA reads TGTGCCAGCAGTCCGGGCCGGTTCGATGGCTACACCTTC.

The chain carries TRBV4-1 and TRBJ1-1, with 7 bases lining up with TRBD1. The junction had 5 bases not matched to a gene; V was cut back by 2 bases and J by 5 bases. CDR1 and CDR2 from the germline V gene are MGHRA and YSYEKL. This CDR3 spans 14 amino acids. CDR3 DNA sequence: TGCGCCAGCAGCCAACCGACAGGGCGAACTGAAGCTTTCTTT. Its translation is CASSQPTGRTEAFF.

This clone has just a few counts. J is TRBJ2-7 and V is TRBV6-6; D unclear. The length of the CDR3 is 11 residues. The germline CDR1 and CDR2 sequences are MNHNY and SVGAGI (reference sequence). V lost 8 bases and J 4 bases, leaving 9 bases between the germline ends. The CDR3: CASSDVYEQYF. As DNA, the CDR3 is TGTGCCAGCTCGGACGTATACGAGCAGTACTTC.

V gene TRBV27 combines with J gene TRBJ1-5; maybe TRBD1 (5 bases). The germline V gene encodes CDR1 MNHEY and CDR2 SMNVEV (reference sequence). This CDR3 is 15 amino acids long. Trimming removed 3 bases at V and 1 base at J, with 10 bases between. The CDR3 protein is CASSLNAGSNQPQHF. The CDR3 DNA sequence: TGTGCCAGCAGTTTGAATGCAGGGAGCAATCAGCCCCAGCATTTT.

The CDR3 protein is CASSFGQGAIGNTIYF. CDR3 DNA sequence: TGTGCCAGCAGCTTTGGACAGGGGGCGATTGGAAACACCATATATTTT. This chain uses TRBV7-9 with TRBJ1-3; 11 bases line up with TRBD1. The CDR3 is made up of 16 amino acids. CDR1 and CDR2 from the germline V gene are SEHNR and FQNEAQ (reference sequence). The V gene end was trimmed by 3 bases and the J gene end by 3 bases; junction bases not matched to a gene: 4.